The source of this T cell receptor beta chain is a study of molecular identifiers for immune sequencing clone quantification. TCRdb reprocessed the PCR reads via MiXCR and lists one record per CDR3 protein. This table holds a few hundred thousand distinct CDR3 sequences, around 23% found once. The length of the CDR3 is 17 residues. Germline CDR1 MGHRA, CDR2 YSYEKL. V lost 0 bases to trimming and J lost 3 bases; unmatched junction nucleotides: 7. The sample consisted of naive CD8+ T cells from blood, with Jurkat cell RNA spiked in. The subset: FACS-sorted CD8+CD4-CCR7+CD45RA+ naive T cells. The genes are TRBV4-1 and TRBJ2-3; 9 bases align to TRBD2. The sequence was collected from a human donor in good health. Some libraries in this study had Jurkat cell RNA spiked in. The CDR3 sequence is CASSQEEGRGGTDTQYF. CDR3 sequence (DNA): TGCGCCAGCAGCCAAGAAGAGGGGCGGGGGGGGACAGATACGCAGTATTTT.